A selection of T cell receptor beta chains follows, all from one sample in a study of blood T cell repertoires in COVID-19. Generated by immunoSEQ multiplex PCR, the TCRdb table keeps only in-frame clones and is missing some. The sample shows tens of thousands of clones, 75% to 90% of them seen only once. Sequenced material: peripheral blood. These receptors all stem from a man aged 60 to 69 with active COVID-19. Each CDR3 is given with its conserved first and last residue. D genes are given only for firm matches. Size tells how often a clone was seen (once, few, many) or the class of an expanded clone, and some rows leave it out.

D gene: TRBD1
CDR3 length: 15
V gene: TRBV6-5
J gene: TRBJ2-7
clone size: .
CDR3 DNA: TGTGCCAGCAGTTACTCAAGACAGGGGTCTGGGGAGCAGTACTTC
CDR3 protein: CASSYSRQGSGEQYF

D gene: .
CDR3 length: 15
V gene: TRBV28
J gene: TRBJ2-1
clone size: .
CDR3 DNA: TGTGCCAGCAGTTTTATCCGGGGAGGCTACAATGAGCAGTTCTTC
CDR3 protein: CASSFIRGGYNEQFF

D gene: .
CDR3 length: 15
V gene: TRBV18
J gene: TRBJ1-5
clone size: .
CDR3 DNA: TGTGCCAGCTCACTGACACGATATAGCAATCAGCCCCAGCATTTT
CDR3 protein: CASSLTRYSNQPQHF

D gene: .
CDR3 length: 13
V gene: TRBV27
J gene: TRBJ1-5
clone size: few
CDR3 DNA: TGTGCCAGCAGTCGGAGTAGCAATCAGCCCCAGCATTTT
CDR3 protein: CASSRSSNQPQHF

D gene: TRBD2
CDR3 length: 14
V gene: TRBV3-1/TRBV3-2
J gene: TRBJ2-5
clone size: few
CDR3 DNA: TGTGCCAGCAGCCATAGCGGGAGAGCAGAGACCCAGTACTTC
CDR3 protein: CASSHSGRAETQYF

D gene: .
CDR3 length: 14
V gene: TRBV5-4
J gene: TRBJ2-5
clone size: .
CDR3 DNA: TGTGCCAGCAGCCAGCCGTCTAGTGCGGAGACCCAGTACTTC
CDR3 protein: CASSQPSSAETQYF

D gene: .
CDR3 length: 13
V gene: TRBV3-1/TRBV3-2
J gene: TRBJ2-1
clone size: .
CDR3 DNA: TGTGCCAGCAGCCAAGATCAAGCGAGCATGCAGTTCTTC
CDR3 protein: CASSQDQASMQFF

D gene: TRBD1
CDR3 length: 17
V gene: TRBV9
J gene: TRBJ2-1
clone size: .
CDR3 DNA: TGTGCCAGCAGCGTAGTACGACAGGGGGCTTCCTACAATGAGCAGTTCTTC
CDR3 protein: CASSVVRQGASYNEQFF

D gene: .
CDR3 length: 13
V gene: TRBV7-2
J gene: TRBJ2-3
clone size: few
CDR3 DNA: TGTGCCAGCAGTGACACGCCGCGAGATACGCAGTATTTT
CDR3 protein: CASSDTPRDTQYF

D gene: .
CDR3 length: 15
V gene: TRBV7-9
J gene: TRBJ2-1
clone size: .
CDR3 DNA: TGTGCCAGCAGCTTAGGCGGGGCCTCCTACAATGAGCAGTTCTTC
CDR3 protein: CASSLGGASYNEQFF

D gene: TRBD1
CDR3 length: 18
V gene: TRBV4-1
J gene: TRBJ2-2
clone size: once
CDR3 DNA: TGCGCCAGCAGCCAAGAGGCCTCTAGGGGGCGCAGGACCGGGGAGCTGTTTTTT
CDR3 protein: CASSQEASRGRRTGELFF

D gene: .
CDR3 length: 14
V gene: TRBV9
J gene: TRBJ1-5
clone size: .
CDR3 DNA: TGTGCCAGCAGCCCGGGGGGGGCAATCCAGCCCCAGCATTTT
CDR3 protein: CASSPGGAIQPQHF

D gene: .
CDR3 length: 15
V gene: TRBV7-8
J gene: TRBJ1-4
clone size: once
CDR3 DNA: TGTGCCAGCAGCCCCTTCCGGGTCTCTAATGAAAAACTGTTTTTT
CDR3 protein: CASSPFRVSNEKLFF

D gene: .
CDR3 length: 18
V gene: TRBV21-1
J gene: TRBJ1-3
clone size: once
CDR3 DNA: TGTGCCAGCAGCAAAGTAGGAACAGGGAGGGTCACTGGAAACACCATATATTTT
CDR3 protein: CASSKVGTGRVTGNTIYF

D gene: TRBD1
CDR3 length: 14
V gene: TRBV9
J gene: TRBJ2-7
clone size: few
CDR3 DNA: TGTGCCAGCAGCTTCGGGGACAGGAATTACGAGCAGTACTTC
CDR3 protein: CASSFGDRNYEQYF

D gene: TRBD2
CDR3 length: 14
V gene: TRBV28
J gene: TRBJ2-1
clone size: .
CDR3 DNA: TGTGCCAGCGGAACTAGCGCATCCTACAATGAGCAGTTCTTC
CDR3 protein: CASGTSASYNEQFF

D gene: .
CDR3 length: 13
V gene: TRBV27
J gene: TRBJ2-1
clone size: .
CDR3 DNA: TGTGCCAGCAGTTTAAGCGGAATCAATGAGCAGTTCTTC
CDR3 protein: CASSLSGINEQFF

D gene: TRBD1
CDR3 length: 15
V gene: TRBV5-4
J gene: TRBJ1-1
clone size: .
CDR3 DNA: TGTGCCAGCAGCCAACAGGGGATGAGGAACACTGAAGCTTTCTTT
CDR3 protein: CASSQQGMRNTEAFF

D gene: .
CDR3 length: 17
V gene: TRBV4-1
J gene: TRBJ2-1
clone size: .
CDR3 DNA: TGCGCCAGCAGCCAACCTATGGGGCCTGGCTCCTACAATGAGCAGTTCTTC
CDR3 protein: CASSQPMGPGSYNEQFF

D gene: .
CDR3 length: 13
V gene: TRBV7-3
J gene: TRBJ2-5
clone size: few
CDR3 DNA: TGTGCCAGCAGCCGGGACTCACAAGAGACCCAGTACTTC
CDR3 protein: CASSRDSQETQYF

D gene: .
CDR3 length: 15
V gene: TRBV28
J gene: TRBJ2-2
clone size: .
CDR3 DNA: TGTGCCAGCAGGTTGTATACTAGTGGCACCGGGGAGCTGTTTTTT
CDR3 protein: CASRLYTSGTGELFF

D gene: .
CDR3 length: 12
V gene: TRBV18
J gene: TRBJ2-7
clone size: .
CDR3 DNA: TGTGCCAGCTCATCTAACTCCTACGAGCAGTACTTC
CDR3 protein: CASSSNSYEQYF

D gene: TRBD1
CDR3 length: 16
V gene: TRBV4-3
J gene: TRBJ2-7
clone size: .
CDR3 DNA: TGCGCCAGCAGCCAAGATACGGGACAGGGATCCTACGAGCAGTACTTC
CDR3 protein: CASSQDTGQGSYEQYF

D gene: .
CDR3 length: 15
V gene: TRBV5-1
J gene: TRBJ1-5
clone size: .
CDR3 DNA: TGCGCCAGCAGCTTGGACACGGGGGGGAATCAGCCCCAGCATTTT
CDR3 protein: CASSLDTGGNQPQHF

D gene: TRBD1
CDR3 length: 13
V gene: TRBV18
J gene: TRBJ1-2
clone size: .
CDR3 DNA: TGTGCCAGCTCACCAGACAGGGACTATGGCTACACCTTC
CDR3 protein: CASSPDRDYGYTF

D gene: .
CDR3 length: 17
V gene: TRBV13
J gene: TRBJ1-2
clone size: .
CDR3 DNA: TGTGCCAGCAGCTTAGGAGGAGGATCTCGAGGACTATATGGCTACACCTTC
CDR3 protein: CASSLGGGSRGLYGYTF

D gene: TRBD2
CDR3 length: 15
V gene: TRBV5-5
J gene: TRBJ2-5
clone size: few
CDR3 DNA: TGTGCCAGCAGCTTAGAGGGACTAAACGGAGAGACCCAGTACTTC
CDR3 protein: CASSLEGLNGETQYF